By share, the clone carrying this T cell receptor (beta chain) ranks as medium-sized (0.01 to 0.1%). This entry comes from a study of T-cell reconstitution after alpha-beta-depleted transplantation in children. Unique molecular identifiers were incorporated into the prepared TCRbeta library. TCRdb re-derived calls from the PCR reads in MiXCR, one entry per CDR3 protein. The sample has over 70,000 distinct CDR3 sequences; 7% to 10% are singletons. The germline V gene encodes CDR1 DFQATT and CDR2 SNEGSKA (reference sequence). J gave up 9 bases and V 1 base, and 7 bases lay outside the gene matches. The CDR3 has 15 amino acids.

This sequence joins TRBV20-1 and TRBJ2-1; 12 bases fit TRBD2. This material consisted of PBMCs from the stem cell graft donor, taken from the stem cell graft. The receptor was isolated from a human donor who donated a stem cell graft to a child with congenital amegakaryocytic thrombocytopenia. Written as DNA, the CDR3 is TGCAGTGCTAGAGGGGGGACTAGCGGGTTTGGTGAGCAGTTCTTC. This encodes CSARGGTSGFGEQFF.